One sample yielded the 13 T cell receptor beta chains listed below, sequenced in a study of shared clonotypes between healthy human individuals. The repertoire was sequenced with immunoSEQ multiplex PCR; TCRdb's copy has only in-frame clones and lacks some. The data contain about 1.5 million clones, 95% to 99% of them singletons. The sequencing input was naive CD4+ T cells sorted from blood. Subset: CD45RA+ positively selected. The receptors come from a man aged 25-40 years in good health.

In its sample, this clone was seen once. This chain joins TRBV29-1 and TRBJ1-2; D is ambiguous. This CDR3 region has 15 residues. Germline CDR1 and CDR2: SQVTM and ANQGSEA. The germline V and J ends were trimmed by 0 bases and 4 bases, with 15 bases remaining between them. The CDR3 DNA reads TGCAGCGTTGAAGAAGGCAGACGAAACCTCTATGGCTACACCTTC. Residues: CSVEEGRRNLYGYTF.

The CDR3 loop reads CASSLDRARLTSQPQHF. The DNA for the CDR3 is TGTGCCAGCAGTTTAGATAGGGCCAGGCTCACTAGTCAGCCCCAGCATTTT. This chain links TRBV28 with TRBJ1-5, with D uncertain. The germline V gene has CDR1 MDHEN and CDR2 SYDVKM. Trimming took 2 bases from V and 6 from J, leaving 20 bases between them. This CDR3 has 17 residues.

A single count supports this clone. The chain has TRBV10-2 and TRBJ2-7, with D tentatively TRBD1 or TRBD2 (6 bases each). Germline V gene data show CDR1 as WSHSY and CDR2 as SAAADI. V lost 6 bases and J 1 base, leaving 13 bases between the germline ends. The CDR3 has 14 residues. CDR3 loop: CASRGGGPSYEQYF. The DNA of the CDR3 is TGCGCCAGCAGGGGGGGCGGTCCTTCCTACGAGCAGTACTTC.

The chain couples TRBV7-9 to TRBJ1-3; D unresolved. Germline CDR1 is SEHNR and CDR2 is FQNEAQ (reference sequence). With 3 bases removed from V and 0 bases from J, the gap between germline ends came to 12 bases. The CDR3 extends over 16 amino acids. This CDR3 is CASSFGRKNSGNTIYF. In nucleotides, the CDR3 is TGTGCCAGCAGCTTCGGCAGAAAAAACTCTGGAAACACCATATATTTT. The entire variable domain, with the rest obtained from reference TRBV7-9 and TRBJ1-3, is as follows: DTGVSQNPRHKITKRGQNVTFRCDPISEHNRLYWYRQTLGQGPEFLTYFQNEAQLEKSRLLSDRFSAERPKGSFSTLEIQRTEQGDSAMYLCASSFGRKNSGNTIYFGEGSWLTVV.

This clone was counted once. The chain employs TRBV19 and TRBJ1-5; no firm D call. The CDR3 is 13 amino acids. The V end was cut by 3 bases, the J end by 9 bases, with 12 bases between. Germline V gene data show CDR1 as LNHDA and CDR2 as SQIVND (reference sequence). In DNA form, the CDR3 reads TGTGCCAGTAGTATGGGTAGGACCTCGCCCCAGCATTTT. Protein: CASSMGRTSPQHF.

Worth noting for this clone: Other DNA sequences in this specimen translate into the identical CDR3. The chain couples TRBV5-1 to TRBJ2-5; D possibly matches TRBD1 or TRBD2 (5 bases each). This CDR3 has 13 amino acids. V shed 4 bases and J shed 1 base, with 8 bases lying between them. CDR1 SGHRS and CDR2 YFSETQ come from the germline V gene. The CDR3 DNA sequence: TGCGCCAGCAGCCCGGGACCCCAAGAGACCCAGTACTTC. This sequence encodes CASSPGPQETQYF. Supplemented by reference TRBV5-1 and TRBJ2-5, the full variable domain reads KAGVTQTPRYLIKTRGQQVTLSCSPISGHRSVSWYQQTPGQGLQFLFEYFSETQRNKGNFPGRFSGRQFSNSRSEMNVSTLELGDSALYLCASSPGPQETQYFGPGTRLLVL.

In DNA, the CDR3 is TGTGCCAGCAGCTTTTATGTGGGGAAGACCCAGTACTTC. Its translation is CASSFYVGKTQYF. This chain links TRBV7-4 with TRBJ2-5; no clear D. V was trimmed by 3 bases and J by 6 bases, leaving 11 bases between them. The CDR3 loop spans 13 amino acids. Germline V gene data show CDR1 as SGHVT and CDR2 as SQSDAQ.

This sequence joins TRBV9 and TRBJ2-5, with TRBD2 matching 10 bases. The CDR3 is 15 amino acids. Unmatched junction bases numbered 3, after V lost 3 bases and J lost 1 base. Germline CDR1 and CDR2: SGDLS and YYNGEE. This CDR3 is CASSGRTSGQETQYF. DNA for the CDR3: TGTGCCAGCAGCGGCAGGACTAGCGGCCAAGAGACCCAGTACTTC.

The chain links TRBV6-6 to TRBJ2-1, with D perhaps given as TRBD1 or TRBD2 (5 bases each). V lost 6 bases, J lost 9 bases, and 15 bases lay in between. The CDR3 is made up of 13 amino acids. Per germline, CDR1 MNHNY and CDR2 SVGAGI (reference sequence). CDR3 nucleotide sequence: TGTGCCAGCAGCCTTAGCGCTGGGGGTGAGCAGTTCTTC. It is translated as CASSLSAGGEQFF.

This clone was observed once. At one end the junction does not follow the germline gene, possibly because of a read error. The V gene is TRBV30, the J gene TRBJ1-5; tentatively, D is TRBD1 (5 bases). The CDR3 runs 13 residues. Germline V lookup: CDR1 GTSNPN, CDR2 SVGIG (reference sequence). The CDR3 sequence: CAWGVWGGQPQHF. CDR3 DNA sequence: TGTGCCTGGGGTGTGTGGGGCGGGCAGCCCCAGCATTTT.

This clone was seen once. The chain joins TRBV19 to TRBJ1-4; perhaps TRBD1 as D (6 bases). This CDR3 comprises 15 residues. Germline V gene lookup returns CDR1 LNHDA and CDR2 SQIVND (reference sequence). V was shortened by 5 bases and J by 3 bases, with 13 bases between the two germline ends. The CDR3 DNA sequence: TGTGCCAGTAGTCGGACAGCCCGACCTAATGAAAAACTGTTTTTT. Amino acids: CASSRTARPNEKLFF.

This clone was recorded only once. The chain joins TRBV28 to TRBJ1-5, with 7 bases identical to TRBD1. This CDR3 spans 14 amino acids. The trim removed 4 bases at V and 3 bases at J, leaving 3 bases unmatched. Germline CDR1 MDHEN, CDR2 SYDVKM. The CDR3 reads CASSSRGVNQPQHF. CDR3 sequence (DNA): TGTGCCAGCAGTTCCAGGGGGGTCAATCAGCCCCAGCATTTT.

The chain carries TRBV15 and TRBJ2-2; 10 bases align to TRBD1. The CDR3 loop spans 17 amino acids. Germline V gives CDR1 LNHNV, CDR2 YYDKDF (reference sequence). V trimming: 3 bases; J trimming: 3 bases; junction bases outside the gene matches: 7. The CDR3 coding sequence is TGTGCCACCAGCAGGAGACAGGGGGCTCTCGACACCGGGGAGCTGTTTTTT. Translating it yields CATSRRQGALDTGELFF.